The source of this T cell receptor beta chain is a study of OX40 agonist ivuxolimab in advanced cancers. Study context: Every 2 weeks, patients got intravenous ivuxolimab at one of six dose levels (0.01-10 mg/kg). General observations from the study: CD8+ T cells (on average) carried more expanded clones than CD4+ T cells.

Sequencing used immunoSEQ multiplex PCR; TCRdb keeps in-frame clones, though not all of them. The data contain 50,000 to 55,000 clones, about 88% of them singletons. V dropped 0 bases and J dropped 2 bases, with 5 bases sitting between them. Germline CDR1 and CDR2: SGHNT and YYREEE (reference sequence). The CDR3 sequence is 13 residues long. Comments on this clone: Its antigen is undetermined.

The receptor's source is an adult with an advanced solid tumor such as melanoma, head and neck, liver or kidney cancer. The sample here was CD4+ or CD8+ T cells sorted from blood, taken in a trial of the OX40 agonist ivuxolimab. The chain has TRBV5-4 and TRBJ1-2; D call uncertain. The CDR3 region is CASSLEGNYGYTF. The CDR3 DNA follows: TGTGCCAGCAGCTTGGAGGGAAACTATGGCTACACCTTC.